This T cell receptor (beta chain) was sequenced for a study of blood T cells in healthy people across ages. PCR was performed a second time for about 6 to 11 cycles using a sample-barcoded 5' primer and a J-beta primer mix. A 12-random-nucleotide template-switch adaptor tagged each cDNA molecule. TCRdb re-derived calls from the 5' RACE reads in MiXCR, one entry per CDR3 protein. The table has around 1,900,000 distinct CDR3 sequences, around 40% seen once. There are 15 residues in the CDR3. Unmatched junction bases numbered 13, after V lost 1 base and J lost 15 bases. Germline lookup yields CDR1 LGHNA and CDR2 YSLEER.

The sequence came from a human donor in good health. The sample comprised blood. The chain links TRBV4-3 to TRBJ2-1; TRBD1 matches 9 bases. CDR3 nucleotide sequence: TGCGCCAGCAGCCAAGGGACAGGGGACGGCAGGGAGAGGTTCTTC. It specifies CASSQGTGDGRERFF.